The clone carrying this T cell receptor (beta chain) was counted only a few times. TCR beta CDR3 region amplification was performed from RNA transcripts. A first-round RT-PCR of the TCR CDR3 used the HTBI primer set. TCRdb re-analysed the multiplex PCR reads in MiXCR, keeping a single row per CDR3 protein. Of 600,000 to 650,000 distinct CDR3 sequences listed, less than 25% are singletons. This sample was taken from a study of T cells in Graves' hyperthyroidism and ophthalmopathy. PBMCs were sourced from more than 7.5 ml fresh peripheral blood. Trimming cost V 6 bases and J 7 bases, with 25 bases left between them. CDR3 length: 17 residues. CDR1 is SGHKS and CDR2 is YYEKEE in the germline V gene (reference sequence).

Source material: blood. This chain joins TRBV5-5 and TRBJ1-4, with a weak D call TRBD1 (6 bases). This receptor was taken from a young man with Graves' ophthalmopathy. DNA of the CDR3: TGTGCCAGCACCTCGACTAGGACGGGGGGCATTAGTGAAAAACTGTTTTTT. Translating gives CASTSTRTGGISEKLFF.